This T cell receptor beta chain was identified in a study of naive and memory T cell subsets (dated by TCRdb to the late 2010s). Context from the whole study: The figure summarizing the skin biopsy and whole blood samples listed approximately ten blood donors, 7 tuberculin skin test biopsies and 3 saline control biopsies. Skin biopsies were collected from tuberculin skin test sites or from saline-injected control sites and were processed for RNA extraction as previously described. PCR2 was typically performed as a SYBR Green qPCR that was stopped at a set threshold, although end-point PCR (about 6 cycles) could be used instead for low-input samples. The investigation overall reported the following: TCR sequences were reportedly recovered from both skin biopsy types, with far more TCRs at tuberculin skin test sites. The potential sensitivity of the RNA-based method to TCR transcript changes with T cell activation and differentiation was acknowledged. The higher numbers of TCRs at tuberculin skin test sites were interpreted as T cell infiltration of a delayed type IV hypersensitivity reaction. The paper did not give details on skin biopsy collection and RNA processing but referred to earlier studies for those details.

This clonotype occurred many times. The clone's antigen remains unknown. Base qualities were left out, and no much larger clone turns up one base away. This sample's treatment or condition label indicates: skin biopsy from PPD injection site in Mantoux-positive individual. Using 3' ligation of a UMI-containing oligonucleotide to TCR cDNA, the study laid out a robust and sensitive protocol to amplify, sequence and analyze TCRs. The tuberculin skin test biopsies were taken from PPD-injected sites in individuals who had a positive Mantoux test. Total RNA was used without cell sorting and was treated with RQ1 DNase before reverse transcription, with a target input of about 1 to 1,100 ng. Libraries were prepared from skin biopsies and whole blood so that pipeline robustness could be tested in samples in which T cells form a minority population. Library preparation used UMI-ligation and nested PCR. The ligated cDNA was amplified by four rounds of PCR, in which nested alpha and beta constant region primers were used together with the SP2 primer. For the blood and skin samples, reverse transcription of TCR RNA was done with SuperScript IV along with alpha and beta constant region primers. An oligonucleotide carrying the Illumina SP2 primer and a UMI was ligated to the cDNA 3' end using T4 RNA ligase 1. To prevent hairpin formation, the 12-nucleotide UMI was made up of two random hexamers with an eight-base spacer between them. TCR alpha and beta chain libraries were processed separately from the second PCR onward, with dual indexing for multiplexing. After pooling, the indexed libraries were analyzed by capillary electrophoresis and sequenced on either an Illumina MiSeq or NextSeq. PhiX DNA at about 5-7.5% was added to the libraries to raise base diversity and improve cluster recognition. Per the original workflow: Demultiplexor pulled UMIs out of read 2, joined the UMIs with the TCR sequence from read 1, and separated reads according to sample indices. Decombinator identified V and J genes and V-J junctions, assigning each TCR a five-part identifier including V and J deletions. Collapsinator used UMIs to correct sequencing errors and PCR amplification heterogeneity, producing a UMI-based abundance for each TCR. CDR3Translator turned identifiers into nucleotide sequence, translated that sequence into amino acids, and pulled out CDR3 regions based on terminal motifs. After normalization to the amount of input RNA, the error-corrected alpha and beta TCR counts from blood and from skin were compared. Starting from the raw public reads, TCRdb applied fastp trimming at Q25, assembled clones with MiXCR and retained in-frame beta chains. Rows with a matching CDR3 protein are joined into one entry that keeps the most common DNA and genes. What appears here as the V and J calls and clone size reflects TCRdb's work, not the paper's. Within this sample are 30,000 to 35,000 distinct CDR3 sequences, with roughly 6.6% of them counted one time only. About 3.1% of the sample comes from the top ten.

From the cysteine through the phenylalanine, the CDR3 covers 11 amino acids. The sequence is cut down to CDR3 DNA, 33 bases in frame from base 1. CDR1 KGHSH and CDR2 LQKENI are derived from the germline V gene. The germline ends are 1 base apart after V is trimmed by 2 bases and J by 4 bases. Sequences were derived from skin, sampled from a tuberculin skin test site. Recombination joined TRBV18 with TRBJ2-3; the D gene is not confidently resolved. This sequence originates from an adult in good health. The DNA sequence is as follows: TGTGCCAGCTCACCATCAGATACGCAGTATTTT. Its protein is CASSPSDTQYF.